These T cell receptor beta chains were read from a single sample in a study of shared T cell receptors in the human thymus. Method: immunoSEQ multiplex PCR; TCRdb's copy keeps in-frame clones and lacks some. The sample records 550,000 to 800,000 clones, roughly 85% being singletons. The data were also submitted as part of a second study, on human thymus T cells.

The sequenced sample was thymocytes. All receptors come from a girl under three years old with a congenital heart defect. Both conserved end residues are part of each CDR3. The order of the fields is D gene, V gene, clone size, J gene, CDR3 DNA, CDR3 protein. A D gene is named only where the DNA matches it firmly. Rows give clone size only sometimes, using once, few, many, or a class for an expanded clone.

d_gene: -
v_gene: TRBV6-6
abundance: -
j_gene: TRBJ2-5
CDR3nt: TGTGCCAGCACAGTTACTGGCCGGGGGACCCAGTACTTC
CDR3aa: CASTVTGRGTQYF

d_gene: TRBD2
v_gene: TRBV28
abundance: -
j_gene: TRBJ2-5
CDR3nt: TGTGCCAGCAGCCCCGCGGGCGACAGGCGGGGGGAGCAGTACTTC
CDR3aa: CASSPAGDRRGEQYF

d_gene: TRBD2
v_gene: TRBV5-1
abundance: -
j_gene: TRBJ2-2
CDR3nt: TGCGCCAGCAGGGACGGAGGACTAGCGGGGGCCCCGGACGGGGAGCTGTTTTTT
CDR3aa: CASRDGGLAGAPDGELFF

d_gene: -
v_gene: TRBV20-1
abundance: -
j_gene: TRBJ2-5
CDR3nt: TGCAGTGGCGGCGGACAAGAGACCCAGTACTTC
CDR3aa: CSGGGQETQYF

d_gene: -
v_gene: TRBV28
abundance: -
j_gene: TRBJ1-1
CDR3nt: TGTGCCAGCAGTTTAGGCGGGCCCCTATCGGGTTTGAACACTGAAGCTTTCTTT
CDR3aa: CASSLGGPLSGLNTEAFF

d_gene: -
v_gene: TRBV11-2
abundance: -
j_gene: TRBJ1-1
CDR3nt: TGTGCCAGCAGCTTGCGGGCCAGATGGGGCACTGAAGCTTTCTTT
CDR3aa: CASSLRARWGTEAFF

d_gene: -
v_gene: TRBV28
abundance: -
j_gene: TRBJ2-7
CDR3nt: TGTGCCACAGTGAAAGTTCGACAGCCGGAAAGCCGGAAGGCCGAGCAGTACTTC
CDR3aa: CATVKVRQPESRKAEQYF

d_gene: -
v_gene: TRBV21-1
abundance: -
j_gene: TRBJ1-2
CDR3nt: TGTGCCAGCAGCAACAAGCAGGGTGTAACCTATGGCTACACCTTC
CDR3aa: CASSNKQGVTYGYTF

d_gene: -
v_gene: TRBV5-1
abundance: -
j_gene: TRBJ2-7
CDR3nt: TGCGCCAGCAGCTTCCCACAGGCCGGACCCTACGAGCAGTACTTC
CDR3aa: CASSFPQAGPYEQYF

d_gene: -
v_gene: TRBV7-9
abundance: once
j_gene: TRBJ1-1
CDR3nt: TGTGCCAGCACCCAGTCAGGGAAAAACACTGAAGCTTTCTTT
CDR3aa: CASTQSGKNTEAFF

d_gene: -
v_gene: TRBV4-2
abundance: -
j_gene: TRBJ1-6
CDR3nt: TGTGCCAGCAGCCAAGGACTCACCAGGGCCAGGTATTCACCCCTCCACTTT
CDR3aa: CASSQGLTRARYSPLHF

d_gene: -
v_gene: TRBV20-1
abundance: -
j_gene: TRBJ2-3
CDR3nt: TGCAGTGCCCCGGGTACGCAGTATTTT
CDR3aa: CSAPGTQYF

d_gene: TRBD1
v_gene: TRBV19
abundance: -
j_gene: TRBJ2-7
CDR3nt: TGTGCCAGTGGACAGGGCGCGGCCTACGAGCAGTACTTC
CDR3aa: CASGQGAAYEQYF

d_gene: TRBD2
v_gene: TRBV7-2
abundance: -
j_gene: TRBJ2-4
CDR3nt: TGTGCCAGCAGCTTAGCGGCGGGGGGAGGCATTCAGTACTTC
CDR3aa: CASSLAAGGGIQYF

d_gene: -
v_gene: TRBV6-1
abundance: -
j_gene: TRBJ1-5
CDR3nt: TGTGCCAGCAACTCGGATCAGCCCCAGCATTTT
CDR3aa: CASNSDQPQHF

d_gene: -
v_gene: TRBV18
abundance: -
j_gene: TRBJ1-1
CDR3nt: TGTGCCAGCTCACCACCCTCAAGGTTGAAAGGGGTAAGGAACACTGAAGCTTTCTTT
CDR3aa: CASSPPSRLKGVRNTEAFF

d_gene: -
v_gene: TRBV21-1
abundance: -
j_gene: TRBJ2-6
CDR3nt: TGTGCCAGCAGCAAAGAAGTTTCGTCCACCAGGGCACAGGGAAAAATCTCTGGGGCCAACGTCCTGACTTTC
CDR3aa: CASSKEVSSTRAQGKISGANVLTF

d_gene: TRBD1
v_gene: TRBV6-6
abundance: -
j_gene: TRBJ1-5
CDR3nt: TGTGCCAGCAGTCCAGACAGGGACCAGCCCCAGCATTTT
CDR3aa: CASSPDRDQPQHF

d_gene: TRBD2
v_gene: TRBV5-1
abundance: -
j_gene: TRBJ2-1
CDR3nt: TGCGCCAGCACTCGAGCGGGGAGAGGGGAGAATGAGCAGTTCTTC
CDR3aa: CASTRAGRGENEQFF

d_gene: TRBD1
v_gene: TRBV5-1
abundance: -
j_gene: TRBJ1-4
CDR3nt: TGCGCCAGCAGCTGGACAGGGGGCCGGGGACGAGAAAAACTGTTTTTT
CDR3aa: CASSWTGGRGREKLFF

d_gene: -
v_gene: TRBV27
abundance: -
j_gene: TRBJ1-1
CDR3nt: TGTGCCAGCAGTTTATCAGGGGCCACTGAAGCTTTCTTT
CDR3aa: CASSLSGATEAFF

d_gene: -
v_gene: TRBV10-3
abundance: -
j_gene: TRBJ1-5
CDR3nt: TGTGCCATCGGCGGGGGAATCAATCAGCCCCAGCATTTT
CDR3aa: CAIGGGINQPQHF

d_gene: TRBD1
v_gene: TRBV7-9
abundance: -
j_gene: TRBJ2-7
CDR3nt: TGTGCCAGCAGCGAGGGCCAAGGGACAGGGAGCTCCTACGAGCAGTACTTC
CDR3aa: CASSEGQGTGSSYEQYF

d_gene: -
v_gene: TRBV18
abundance: -
j_gene: TRBJ2-7
CDR3nt: TGTGCCAGCTCGAGACAGGTCAGGGGCTACTACGAGCAGTACTTC
CDR3aa: CASSRQVRGYYEQYF

d_gene: -
v_gene: TRBV29-1
abundance: -
j_gene: TRBJ2-1
CDR3nt: TGCAGCGGGGGGACAAGGGACAATGAGCAGTTCTTC
CDR3aa: CSGGTRDNEQFF

d_gene: -
v_gene: TRBV5-6
abundance: -
j_gene: TRBJ2-5
CDR3nt: TGTGCCAGCAGCTTGGGGTCAGGGTCTATGATTTCGGAGACCCAGTACTTC
CDR3aa: CASSLGSGSMISETQYF

d_gene: TRBD1
v_gene: TRBV4-1
abundance: -
j_gene: TRBJ1-2
CDR3nt: TGCGCCAGCAGCCAAGTCCCGTCCGGACAGGACTATGGCTACACCTTC
CDR3aa: CASSQVPSGQDYGYTF

d_gene: -
v_gene: TRBV4-1
abundance: -
j_gene: TRBJ2-6
CDR3nt: TGCGCCAGCAGCAGGCGGGGGCTCCAACCTGGGGCCAACGTCCTGACTTTC
CDR3aa: CASSRRGLQPGANVLTF

d_gene: TRBD2
v_gene: TRBV7-9
abundance: -
j_gene: TRBJ2-3
CDR3nt: TGTGCCAGCAACCGCGAAGGGCTAGCGGGGGGGCACGTTACGCAGTATTTT
CDR3aa: CASNREGLAGGHVTQYF